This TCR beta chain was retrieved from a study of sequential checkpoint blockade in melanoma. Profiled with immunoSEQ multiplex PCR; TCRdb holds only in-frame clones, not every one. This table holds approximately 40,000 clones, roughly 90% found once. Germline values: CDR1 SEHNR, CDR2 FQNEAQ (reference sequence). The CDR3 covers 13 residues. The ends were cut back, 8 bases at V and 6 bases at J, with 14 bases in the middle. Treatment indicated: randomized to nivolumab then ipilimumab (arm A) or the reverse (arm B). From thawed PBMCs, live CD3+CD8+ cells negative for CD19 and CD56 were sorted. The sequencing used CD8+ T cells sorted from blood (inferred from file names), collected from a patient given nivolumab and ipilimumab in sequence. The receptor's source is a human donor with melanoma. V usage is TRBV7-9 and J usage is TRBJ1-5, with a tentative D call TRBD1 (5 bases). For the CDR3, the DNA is TGTGCCAGCGTTGGGCAGGGCACTCAGCCCCAGCATTTT. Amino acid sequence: CASVGQGTQPQHF. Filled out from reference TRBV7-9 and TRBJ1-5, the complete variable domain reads DTGVSQNPRHKITKRGQNVTFRCDPISEHNRLYWYRQTLGQGPEFLTYFQNEAQLEKSRLLSDRFSAERPKGSFSTLEIQRTEQGDSAMYLCASVGQGTQPQHFGDGTRLSIL.